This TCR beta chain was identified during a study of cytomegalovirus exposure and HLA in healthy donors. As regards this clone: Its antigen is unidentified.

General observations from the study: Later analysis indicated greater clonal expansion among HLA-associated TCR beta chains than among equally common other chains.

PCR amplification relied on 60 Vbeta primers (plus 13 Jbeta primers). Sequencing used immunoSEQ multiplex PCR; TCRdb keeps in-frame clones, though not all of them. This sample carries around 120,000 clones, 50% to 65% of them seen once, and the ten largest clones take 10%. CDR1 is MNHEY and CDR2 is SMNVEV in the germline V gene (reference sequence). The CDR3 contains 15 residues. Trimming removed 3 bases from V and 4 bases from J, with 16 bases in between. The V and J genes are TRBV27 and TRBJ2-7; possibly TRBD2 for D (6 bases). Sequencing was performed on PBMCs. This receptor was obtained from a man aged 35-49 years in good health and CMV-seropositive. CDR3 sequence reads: CASSLRIGGPYEQYF. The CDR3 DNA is TGTGCCAGCAGTTTGCGGATCGGGGGTCCATACGAGCAGTACTTC.